This entry lists 27 T cell receptor beta chains sequenced from one sample in a study of blood T cell repertoires in COVID-19. Assay used: immunoSEQ multiplex PCR; TCRdb lists only in-frame clones, some missing. The data show some 300,000 clones, with 80% to 90% seen just once and approximately 6.5% held by the top ten. Sample: peripheral blood. These receptors were collected from a woman aged 45 to 65 with COVID-19, enrolled during active disease.

The chain is built from TRBV2 and TRBJ1-2, with 8 bases fitting TRBD1. Germline assignment: CDR1 SNHLY and CDR2 FYNNEI. V trimming: 7 bases; J trimming: 3 bases; junction bases outside the gene matches: 7. This CDR3 is 14 amino acids long. DNA of the CDR3: TGTGCCAGCATTTCTCAGGGGGCGGACTATGGCTACACCTTC. Amino acids: CASISQGADYGYTF. Together with reference TRBV2 and TRBJ1-2, the CDR3 gives the full variable domain: EPEVTQTPSHQVTQMGQEVILRCVPISNHLYFYWYRQILGQKVEFLVSFYNNEISEKSEIFDDQFSVERPDGSNFTLKIRSTKLEDSAMYFCASISQGADYGYTFGSGTRLTVV.

The chain joins TRBV10-3 to TRBJ2-7; the match to TRBD2 covers 10 bases. CDR3 length: 16 amino acids. Per the germline V gene, CDR1 is ENHRY and CDR2 is SYGVKD. The V segment lost 0 bases and the J segment 0 bases; nucleotides outside the gene matches: 2. CDR3 sequence (DNA): TGTGCCATCAGTGAGTCGCCTAGCGGGAGCTCCTACGAGCAGTACTTC. Residues: CAISESPSGSSYEQYF.

This clone was detected only a few times. The rearrangement joins TRBV5-4 to TRBJ2-7; 9 bases are a match to TRBD1. The ends lost 4 bases at V and 2 bases at J; junction bases unmatched: 16. Looked up from germline, CDR1 is SGHNT and CDR2 is YYREEE (reference sequence). CDR3 length equals 18 residues. The CDR3 nucleotides read TGTGCCAGCAGCGCGAACCGCGGGGGACAGGGTAGAGCCTACGAGCAGTACTTC. It encodes CASSANRGGQGRAYEQYF.

This chain joins TRBV6-5 and TRBJ1-2; no reliable D call. V was shortened by 4 bases and J by 8 bases, with 14 bases between the two germline ends. Germline CDR1 MNHEY, CDR2 SVGAGI. CDR3 size: 13 residues. The DNA for the CDR3 is TGTGCCAGCAGTTTTCCAGGCTCTGGGGGCTACACCTTC. Its protein is CASSFPGSGGYTF.

This clone was counted a few times. One end of the junction does not line up with germline, which may come from a read error. The rearrangement uses TRBV7-7 and TRBJ2-1; D is perhaps TRBD2 (5 bases). From germline, CDR1 is SSHAT and CDR2 FNYEAQ (reference sequence). CDR3 length equals 15 residues. The CDR3 sequence: CASSLRLAPGNEQFF. CDR3 sequence (DNA): TGTGCTAGCAGCTTAAGGCTAGCCCCCGGAAATGAGCAGTTCTTC. The full variable domain, completed using reference TRBV7-7 and TRBJ2-1, is GAGVSQSPRYKVTKRGQDVTLRCDPISSHATLYWYQQALGQGPEFLTYFNYEAQPDKSGLPSDRFSAERPEGSISTLTIQRTEQRDSAMYRCASSLRLAPGNEQFFGPGTRLTVL.

This chain uses TRBV3-1 (or the pseudogene TRBV3-2) with TRBJ1-1; the D gene is possibly TRBD1 (6 bases). There are 15 residues in the CDR3. Between the trimmed V and J ends, which lost 1 base and 0 bases, there was a span of 9 bases. CDR1 is LGHDT and CDR2 is YNNKEL in the germline V gene (reference sequence). CDR3 DNA: TGTGCCAGCAGCCAAGCCGGACAGTTGAACACTGAAGCTTTCTTT. Amino acids: CASSQAGQLNTEAFF.

The genes are TRBV5-1 and TRBJ2-7; perhaps TRBD1 as D (5 bases). Looked up from germline, CDR1 is SGHRS and CDR2 is YFSETQ. The CDR3 consists of 15 residues. Trimming took 4 bases from V and 2 from J, leaving 16 bases between them. The DNA for the CDR3 is TGCGCCAGCAGCCACCAGGGTAATAGGGCCTACGAGCAGTACTTC. This codes for CASSHQGNRAYEQYF. The variable domain in full, completed from reference TRBV5-1 and TRBJ2-7, reads KAGVTQTPRYLIKTRGQQVTLSCSPISGHRSVSWYQQTPGQGLQFLFEYFSETQRNKGNFPGRFSGRQFSNSRSEMNVSTLELGDSALYLCASSHQGNRAYEQYFGPGTRLTVT.

The chain joins TRBV2 to TRBJ1-2; 8 positions match TRBD1. Trimming took 5 bases from V and 2 from J; bases not matched to a gene: 7. The CDR3 runs 15 residues. Looked up from germline, CDR1 is SNHLY and CDR2 is FYNNEI. The CDR3 spells CASSTPRTGNYGYTF. The CDR3 DNA is TGTGCCAGCAGTACACCAAGGACAGGGAACTATGGCTACACCTTC.

This clone was seen a single time. The chain carries TRBV21-1 and TRBJ2-1; the DNA was not compared with TRBD2, the D call given in the table. TRBV21-1 counts as a pseudogene. CDR3 length: 20 residues. The CDR3 coding sequence is TGTGCCAGCAGCAATGTGGGTGGGGCTAAGTACGGGAGCTCCTACAATGAGCAGTTCTTC. It is translated as CASSNVGGAKYGSSYNEQFF.

The J gene is TRBJ2-1, the V gene TRBV28; no firm D call. CDR1 is MDHEN, CDR2 SYDVKM, per germline. The CDR3 consists of 15 residues. V dropped 5 bases and J dropped 4 bases, with 15 bases sitting between them. The CDR3 sequence: CASSPTPPSYNEQFF. The CDR3 DNA reads TGTGCCAGCAGTCCAACACCCCCTAGTTACAATGAGCAGTTCTTC.

This chain uses TRBV3-1 (or the pseudogene TRBV3-2) with TRBJ1-6, with 10 nucleotides matching TRBD1. Unmatched junction bases numbered 3, after V lost 2 bases and J lost 8 bases. The CDR3 runs 15 residues. CDR1 is LGHDT, CDR2 YNNKEL, per germline (reference sequence). The CDR3: CASSQRTGGYSPLHF. The DNA of the CDR3 is TGTGCCAGCAGCCAAAGGACAGGGGGTTATTCACCCCTCCACTTT.

This chain links TRBV7-2 with TRBJ2-1; D not resolved. CDR3 length: 15 amino acids. Trimming took off 5 bases at V and 2 bases at J, with 13 bases between the two ends. From germline, CDR1 is SGHTA and CDR2 FQGNSA. The CDR3 DNA follows: TGTGCCAGCAGCCTTTCAAGACAAGCCTACAATGAGCAGTTCTTC. Translation gives CASSLSRQAYNEQFF.

The rearrangement uses TRBV6-2 or TRBV6-3 and TRBJ1-5, with a possible D match to TRBD1 (6 bases). The CDR3 contains 13 residues. Germline CDR1 is MNHEY and CDR2 is SVGEGT. V lost 0 bases and J 9 bases, leaving 9 bases between the germline ends. The CDR3 protein is CASSYSGGGPQHF. In nucleotides, the CDR3 is TGTGCCAGCAGTTACTCAGGGGGGGGGCCCCAGCATTTT.

The chain joins TRBV11-2 to TRBJ2-2, with TRBD2 as a possible D gene (6 bases). Germline V gene lookup returns CDR1 SGHAT and CDR2 FQNNGV. The CDR3 extends over 17 amino acids. Trimming removed 5 bases at V and 5 bases at J, with 21 bases between. Here the CDR3 reads CASSPNRRERRTGELFF. In DNA form, the CDR3 reads TGTGCCAGCAGCCCAAATCGCCGGGAGAGAAGAACCGGGGAGCTGTTTTTT.

The rearrangement uses TRBV19 and TRBJ2-1; tentative D call: TRBD2 (5 bases). Germline CDR1 reads LNHDA; CDR2 reads SQIVND (reference sequence). The CDR3 has 13 residues. V lost 5 bases and J lost 4, with 9 bases in between. This chain's CDR3 is CASSATTYNEQFF. DNA for the CDR3: TGTGCCAGTAGTGCGACTACTTACAATGAGCAGTTCTTC.

J is TRBJ1-4 and V is TRBV5-1, with D unresolved. The CDR3 runs 13 residues. The V end was cut by 5 bases, the J end by 4 bases, with 9 bases between. The germline V gene encodes CDR1 SGHRS and CDR2 YFSETQ. The CDR3 DNA reads as TGCGCCAGCAGGACCGGGGTTAATGAAAAACTGTTTTTT. Protein sequence: CASRTGVNEKLFF.

V gene TRBV19 combines with J gene TRBJ2-2; 11 nucleotides align to TRBD2. V lost 5 bases and J lost 5; bases outside the gene matches: 4. CDR1 and CDR2 (germline): LNHDA, SQIVND (reference sequence). The CDR3 totals 15 residues. This CDR3 is CASSLLAGGTGELFF. In nucleotides, the CDR3 is TGTGCCAGTAGTTTGCTAGCGGGGGGAACCGGGGAGCTGTTTTTT.

The genes are TRBV12-5 and TRBJ2-2, with TRBD1 matching over 9 bases. Trimming at V came to 1 base and at J to 7 bases, leaving 4 bases not matched to a gene. This CDR3 has 15 amino acids. Germline-derived CDR1 and CDR2 are LGHNT and FRNRAP. In nucleotides, the CDR3 is TGTGCTAGTGGTTTGGACGGGACAGGGCACGGGGAGCTGTTTTTT. Translation gives CASGLDGTGHGELFF.

V gene TRBV6-6 combines with J gene TRBJ2-5, with D perhaps TRBD1 (6 bases). The CDR3 sequence is 13 residues long. Germline CDR1 reads MNHNY; CDR2 reads SVGAGI (reference sequence). V lost 4 bases and J 2 bases, leaving 8 bases between the germline ends. This chain's CDR3 is CASSWTVQETQYF. The CDR3 region has the DNA TGTGCCAGCAGTTGGACAGTACAAGAGACCCAGTACTTC.

This clone was counted once. The rearrangement uses TRBV30 and TRBJ2-1, with D unresolved. Trimming pared 2 bases from V and 3 bases from J, leaving 5 bases between. CDR1 is GTSNPN and CDR2 is SVGIG in the germline V gene (reference sequence). The CDR3 consists of 12 residues. The CDR3 nucleotides read TGTGCCTGGAGTATCGGCTACAATGAGCAGTTCTTC. Its protein is CAWSIGYNEQFF.

The V call is TRBV7-6, the J call TRBJ2-4, with a possible D match to TRBD1 (6 bases). CDR3 length: 15 residues. Germline-derived CDR1 and CDR2 are SGHVS and FNYEAQ. The V end was cut by 5 bases, the J end by 7 bases, with 18 bases between. DNA of the CDR3: TGTGCCAGCAGCCCCAGGGTCAGGGGAGAGAACATTCAGTACTTC. Its protein product is CASSPRVRGENIQYF.

The CDR3 DNA reads TGTGCCAGCAGGGGACAGGGGGATGGTTCACCCCTCCACTTT. Protein sequence: CASRGQGDGSPLHF. This chain links TRBV19 with TRBJ1-6; TRBD1 agrees at 11 bases. Germline CDR1 and CDR2: LNHDA and SQIVND (reference sequence). The CDR3 loop spans 14 amino acids. V lost 9 bases, J lost 9 bases, and 7 bases stayed unmatched.

The V gene is TRBV6-5, the J gene TRBJ1-1, with 7 bases aligning to TRBD1. V shed 8 bases and J 1 base; nucleotides not matched to a gene: 7. The CDR3 is 14 amino acids. CDR1 is MNHEY and CDR2 is SVGAGI in the germline V gene. CDR3 protein: CASGGTVGNTEAFF. In DNA form, the CDR3 reads TGTGCCAGCGGCGGGACAGTGGGGAACACTGAAGCTTTCTTT.

This clone was seen only once. The rearrangement links TRBV6-2 or TRBV6-3 to TRBJ1-1, with D perhaps matching TRBD1 (5 bases). The CDR3 has 14 amino acids. Germline V gives CDR1 MNHEY, CDR2 SVGEGT. The V end lost 6 bases, the J end lost 3 bases, and 14 bases lay between the germline ends. The CDR3 DNA reads TGTGCCAGCAGCCTACGGGGGTGGGACACTGAAGCTTTCTTT. This gives the protein CASSLRGWDTEAFF.

This chain joins TRBV19 and TRBJ1-1; a weak D match, TRBD1 (5 bases). Trimming removed 7 bases from V and 1 base from J, with 13 bases in between. The CDR3 runs to 14 residues. The germline gives CDR1 LNHDA, CDR2 SQIVND (reference sequence). The CDR3 DNA is TGTGCCAGTATTAGCGGGGCAGCGAACACTGAAGCTTTCTTT. This gives the protein CASISGAANTEAFF.

The chain recombines TRBV19 with TRBJ2-5, with 12 positions matching TRBD1. Germline-derived CDR1 and CDR2 are LNHDA and SQIVND (reference sequence). The CDR3 totals 16 residues. The junction had 9 bases not matched to a gene; V was cut back by 5 bases and J by 5 bases. CDR3 nucleotides: TGTGCCAGTAGTTCTTCGGGACAGGGGGCTGTCGAGACCCAGTACTTC. This encodes CASSSSGQGAVETQYF. Based on the CDR3 plus reference TRBV19 and TRBJ2-5, the full variable domain is DGGITQSPKYLFRKEGQNVTLSCEQNLNHDAMYWYRQDPGQGLRLIYYSQIVNDFQKGDIAEGYSVSREKKESFPLTVTSAQKNPTAFYLCASSSSGQGAVETQYFGPGTRLLVL.

The chain uses TRBV7-8 and TRBJ1-1; D uncertain. Germline V gives CDR1 SGHVS, CDR2 FQNEAQ. V shed 4 bases and J shed 10 bases, with 16 bases lying between them. The CDR3 consists of 13 residues. This chain's CDR3 is CASSSPHRTAAFF. CDR3 coding DNA: TGTGCCAGCAGCTCTCCCCACCGTACAGCAGCTTTCTTT.